These T cell receptor beta chains were read from a single sample in a study of T cells in Graves' hyperthyroidism and ophthalmopathy. MiXCR, run by TCRdb on the multiplex PCR reads, gives a single entry per CDR3 protein. The sample shows about 320,000 distinct CDR3 sequences, roughly 17% of them seen only once. Specimen: blood. The receptors were sampled from a man aged 25-45 years with Graves' hyperthyroidism. CDR3s leave out the opening cysteine and the closing phenylalanine or tryptophan. Fields, in order: V gene, CDR3 protein.

TRBV12-3/TRBV12-4 | ASNPSQGPGRNTIY
TRBV20-1 | SASASGDTNSNQPQH
TRBV7-9 | ASTVTSGESYYTGELF
TRBV24-1 | ATSDIREDNGEQF
TRBV11-3 | ASSLERGVWLAGAYNEQF
TRBV24-1 | ATSDASGQGTGELF
TRBV7-9 | ASSQSPSLNTQY
TRBV12-3/TRBV12-4 | ASRPDHYEQY
TRBV3-1 | ASSQTWGAGLGDEQF
TRBV24-1 | ATSDPNQPQH
TRBV5-1 | ASSLGQNSYNEQF
TRBV11-2 | ASSLGLRASGELF
TRBV3-1 | ASSQSHGNEQF
TRBV30 | AWSRGGGELF
TRBV9 | ASSMGQGTEAF
TRBV3-1 | ASSRARGSYGYT
TRBV30 | AWGWSYEQY
TRBV20-1 | SARDNSDTQY
TRBV7-3 | ASSTSGGSNEQF
TRBV12-3/TRBV12-4 | ASSLTTQETQY